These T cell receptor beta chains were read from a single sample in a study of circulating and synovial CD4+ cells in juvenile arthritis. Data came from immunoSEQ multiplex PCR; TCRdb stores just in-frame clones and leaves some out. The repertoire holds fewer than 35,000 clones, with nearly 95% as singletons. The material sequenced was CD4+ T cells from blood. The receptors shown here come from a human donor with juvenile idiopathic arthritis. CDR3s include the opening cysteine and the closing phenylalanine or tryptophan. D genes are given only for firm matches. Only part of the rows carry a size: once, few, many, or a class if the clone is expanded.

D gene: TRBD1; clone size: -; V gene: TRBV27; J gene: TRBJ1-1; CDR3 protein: CASSGRTGALLTTEAFF; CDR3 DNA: TGTGCCAGCAGTGGGAGGACAGGGGCGCTCCTGACCACTGAAGCTTTCTTT
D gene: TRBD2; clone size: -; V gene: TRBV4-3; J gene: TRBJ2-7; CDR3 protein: CASGRAGGFGLEQYF; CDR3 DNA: TGCGCCAGCGGGAGGGCTGGAGGGTTCGGCCTCGAGCAGTACTTC
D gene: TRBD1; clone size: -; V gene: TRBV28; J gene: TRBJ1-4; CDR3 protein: CASSFRGQGGRKLFF; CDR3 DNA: TGTGCCAGCAGTTTCAGAGGGCAGGGGGGTAGAAAACTGTTTTTT
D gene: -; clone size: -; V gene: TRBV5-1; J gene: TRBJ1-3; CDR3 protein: CASSLVMSGGTGNTIYF; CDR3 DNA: TGCGCCAGCAGCTTGGTAATGTCGGGGGGCACTGGAAACACCATATATTTT
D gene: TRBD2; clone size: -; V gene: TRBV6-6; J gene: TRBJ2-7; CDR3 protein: CASHGLETREQYF; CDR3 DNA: TGTGCCAGCCACGGACTAGAGACGAGGGAGCAGTACTTC
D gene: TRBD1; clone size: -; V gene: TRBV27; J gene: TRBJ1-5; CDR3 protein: CASRRGQGNNQPQHF; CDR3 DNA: TGTGCCAGCAGAAGGGGACAGGGAAACAATCAGCCCCAGCATTTT
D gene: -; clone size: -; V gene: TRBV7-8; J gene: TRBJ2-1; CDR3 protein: CASSFRVPPRVDEQFF; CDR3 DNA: TGTGCCAGCAGCTTCCGCGTCCCGCCCCGTGTGGATGAGCAGTTCTTC
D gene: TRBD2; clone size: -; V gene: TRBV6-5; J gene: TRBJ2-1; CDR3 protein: CASSYVSGSYNEQFF; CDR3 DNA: TGTGCCAGCAGTTACGTCAGCGGGAGCTACAATGAGCAGTTCTTC
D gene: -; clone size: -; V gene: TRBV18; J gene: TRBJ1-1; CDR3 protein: CASSLTRFGNTEAFF; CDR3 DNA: TGTGCCAGCTCACTAACGCGGTTCGGGAACACTGAAGCTTTCTTT
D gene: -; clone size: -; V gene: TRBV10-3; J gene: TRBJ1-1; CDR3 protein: CAIRGGMEGTEAFF; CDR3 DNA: TGTGCCATCAGGGGGGGGATGGAAGGCACTGAAGCTTTCTTT
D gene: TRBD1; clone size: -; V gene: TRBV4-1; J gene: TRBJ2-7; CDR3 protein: CASSARQGAYEQYF; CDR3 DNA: TGCGCCAGCAGCGCTAGACAGGGGGCATACGAGCAGTACTTC
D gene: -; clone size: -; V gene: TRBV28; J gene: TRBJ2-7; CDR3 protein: CASSLVAPPEQYF; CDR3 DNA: TGTGCCAGCAGTTTAGTAGCCCCGCCCGAGCAGTACTTC
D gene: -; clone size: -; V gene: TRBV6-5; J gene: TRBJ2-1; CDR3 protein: CASSYPGYNEQFF; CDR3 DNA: TGTGCCAGCAGTTACCCCGGGTACAATGAGCAGTTCTTC
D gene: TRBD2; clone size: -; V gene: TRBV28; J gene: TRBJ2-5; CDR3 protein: CASNEGRVETQYF; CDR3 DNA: TGTGCCAGCAATGAAGGGAGGGTAGAGACCCAGTACTTC
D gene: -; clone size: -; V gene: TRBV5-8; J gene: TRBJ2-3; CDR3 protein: CASIKHGADTQYF; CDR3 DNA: TGTGCCAGCATCAAGCACGGTGCAGATACGCAGTATTTT
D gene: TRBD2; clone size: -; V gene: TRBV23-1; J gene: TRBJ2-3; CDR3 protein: CASSHITEGGTDTQYF; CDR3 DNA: TGCGCCAGCAGCCACATTACGGAGGGAGGGACAGATACGCAGTATTTT
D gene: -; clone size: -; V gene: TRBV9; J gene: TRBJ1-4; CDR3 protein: CASSALPIGGEKLFF; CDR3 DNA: TGTGCCAGCAGCGCCCTCCCGATCGGCGGTGAAAAACTGTTTTTT
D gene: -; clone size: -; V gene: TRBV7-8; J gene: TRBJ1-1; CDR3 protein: CASSFLRGTEAFF; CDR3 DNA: TGTGCCAGCAGCTTCCTCAGAGGTACTGAAGCTTTCTTT
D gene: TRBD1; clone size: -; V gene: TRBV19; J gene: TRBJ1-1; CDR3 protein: CASSIGTGIRNTEAFF; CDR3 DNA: TGTGCCAGTAGTATAGGGACAGGGATTAGGAACACTGAAGCTTTCTTT
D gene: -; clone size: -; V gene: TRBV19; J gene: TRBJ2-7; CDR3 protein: CASSTLEGSYEQYF; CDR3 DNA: TGTGCCAGTAGTACCCTCGAGGGATCCTACGAGCAGTACTTC
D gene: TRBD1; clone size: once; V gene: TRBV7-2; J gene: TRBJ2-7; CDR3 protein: CASSLKGTGSYEQYF; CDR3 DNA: TGTGCCAGCAGCTTAAAGGGGACAGGCTCCTACGAGCAGTACTTC
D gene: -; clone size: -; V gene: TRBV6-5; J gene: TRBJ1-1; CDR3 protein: CASQTNRAAFF; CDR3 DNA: TGTGCCAGCCAAACCAACAGGGCTGCTTTCTTT
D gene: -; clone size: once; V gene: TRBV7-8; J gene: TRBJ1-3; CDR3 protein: CASSLATVGNTIYF; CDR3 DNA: TGTGCCAGCAGCTTAGCTACGGTTGGAAACACCATATATTTT
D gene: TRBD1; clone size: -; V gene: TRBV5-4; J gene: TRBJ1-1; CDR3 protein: CASRLSDRGNSEAFF; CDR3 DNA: TGTGCCAGCAGACTCTCCGACAGGGGGAACTCTGAAGCTTTCTTT
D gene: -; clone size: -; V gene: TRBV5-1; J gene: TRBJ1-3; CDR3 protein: CASSLNSPYSGNTIYF; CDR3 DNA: TGCGCCAGCAGCTTGAACAGCCCTTACTCTGGAAACACCATATATTTT
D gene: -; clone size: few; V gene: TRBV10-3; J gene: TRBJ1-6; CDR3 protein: CAISGAGASSPLHF; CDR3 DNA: TGTGCCATCAGTGGGGCGGGAGCCTCTTCACCCCTCCACTTT
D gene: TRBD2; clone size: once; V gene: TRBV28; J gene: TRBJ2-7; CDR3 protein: CASSTAGGASNYEQYF; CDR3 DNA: TGTGCCAGCAGTACCGCGGGGGGGGCGAGCAACTACGAGCAGTACTTC
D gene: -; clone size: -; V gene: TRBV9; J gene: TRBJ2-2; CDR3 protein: CASMRGATNTGELFF; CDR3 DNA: TGTGCCAGCATGCGGGGAGCAACGAACACCGGGGAGCTGTTTTTT
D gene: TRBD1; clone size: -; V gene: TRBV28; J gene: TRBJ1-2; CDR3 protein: CASSLPGQGLGYGYTF; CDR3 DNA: TGTGCCAGCAGTCTCCCGGGACAGGGGTTGGGGTATGGCTACACCTTC
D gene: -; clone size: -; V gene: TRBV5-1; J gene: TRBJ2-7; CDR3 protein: CASSLAGDLGYEQYF; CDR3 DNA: TGCGCCAGCAGCTTGGCGGGGGACCTAGGCTACGAGCAGTACTTC
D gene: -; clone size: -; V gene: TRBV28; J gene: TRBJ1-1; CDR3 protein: CASSLNGNTEAFF; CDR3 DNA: TGTGCCAGCAGTCTAAACGGGAACACTGAAGCTTTCTTT
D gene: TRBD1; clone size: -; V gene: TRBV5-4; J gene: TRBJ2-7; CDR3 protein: CASRPSGGQTGEQYF; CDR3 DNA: TGTGCCAGCAGGCCTTCAGGGGGACAGACGGGGGAGCAGTACTTC
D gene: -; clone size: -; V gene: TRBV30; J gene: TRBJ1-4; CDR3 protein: CAWISEGGKLFF; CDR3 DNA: TGTGCCTGGATTAGCGAAGGGGGAAAACTGTTTTTT
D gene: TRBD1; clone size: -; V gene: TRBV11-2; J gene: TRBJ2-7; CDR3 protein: CASSSLRGQGGVQYF; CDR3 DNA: TGTGCCAGCAGCTCCCTCAGGGGACAGGGGGGCGTGCAGTACTTC
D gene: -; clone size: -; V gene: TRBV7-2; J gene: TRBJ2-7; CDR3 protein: CASSVLRGGSHYEQYF; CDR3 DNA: TGTGCCAGCAGCGTTTTGAGGGGGGGGTCTCATTACGAGCAGTACTTC
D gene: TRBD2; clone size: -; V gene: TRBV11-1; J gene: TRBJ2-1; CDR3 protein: CASSLDTSGGYNEQFF; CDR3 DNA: TGTGCCAGCAGCTTAGATACTAGCGGGGGGTACAATGAGCAGTTCTTC
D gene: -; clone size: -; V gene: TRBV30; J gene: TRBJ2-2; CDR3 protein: CAWRVTRNTGELFF; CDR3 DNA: TGTGCCTGGAGGGTTACAAGAAACACCGGGGAGCTGTTTTTT
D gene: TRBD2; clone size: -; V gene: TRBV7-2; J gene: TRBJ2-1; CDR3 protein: CASSLAREGRGEQFF; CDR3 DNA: TGTGCCAGCAGCTTAGCCCGGGAGGGCCGCGGTGAGCAGTTCTTC
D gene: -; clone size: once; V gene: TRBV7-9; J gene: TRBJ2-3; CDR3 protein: CASSSGTSGTDTQYF; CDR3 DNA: TGTGCCAGCAGCTCAGGGACTTCTGGCACAGATACGCAGTATTTT
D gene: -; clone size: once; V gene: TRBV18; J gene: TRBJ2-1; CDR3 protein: CASSSVGVGSGNEQFF; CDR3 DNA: TGTGCCAGCTCATCTGTTGGTGTCGGCTCGGGCAATGAGCAGTTCTTC
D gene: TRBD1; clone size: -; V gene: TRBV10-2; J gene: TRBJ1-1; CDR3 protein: CASSIRGDTEAFF; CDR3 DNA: TGCGCCAGCAGTATCAGGGGGGACACTGAAGCTTTCTTT
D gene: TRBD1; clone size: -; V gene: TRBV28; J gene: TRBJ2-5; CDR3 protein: CASRLGTGGTQYF; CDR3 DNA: TGTGCCAGCAGACTAGGGACAGGCGGGACCCAGTACTTC
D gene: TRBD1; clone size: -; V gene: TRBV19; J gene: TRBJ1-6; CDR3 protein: CASSTGTVALYNSPLHF; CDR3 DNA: TGTGCCAGCTCCACCGGGACAGTGGCTTTATATAATTCCCCCCTCCACTTT
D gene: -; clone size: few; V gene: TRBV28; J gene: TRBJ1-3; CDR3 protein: CASSVRKNTIYF; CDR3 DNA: TGTGCCAGCAGCGTCAGGAAAAACACCATATATTTT
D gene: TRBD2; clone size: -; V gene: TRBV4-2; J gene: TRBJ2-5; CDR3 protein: CASSTTTSGEETQYF; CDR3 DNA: TGTGCCAGCAGCACGACGACTAGCGGGGAAGAGACCCAGTACTTC